What follows describes a single T cell receptor (beta chain). This sample was included in a study of T cell changes during pregnancy in multiple sclerosis. Trimming took off 2 bases at V and 3 bases at J, with 5 bases between the two ends. Germline V CDR1 and CDR2: SGHRS, YFSETQ. There are 13 residues in the CDR3. Produced via immunoSEQ multiplex PCR; TCRdb's table is partial and in-frame only. This table has approximately 50,000 clones, 90% to 95% appearing once. Sequences were derived from CD4+ T cells from peripheral blood mononuclear cells, sampled after pregnancy. V usage is TRBV5-1 and J usage is TRBJ2-2; perhaps TRBD1 as D (5 bases). The TCR sequence derives from a female donor with multiple sclerosis, enrolled in a pregnancy study. The CDR3 coding sequence is TGCGCCAGCAGCTTACAGGACACCGGGGAGCTGTTTTTT. It codes for CASSLQDTGELFF.